The present entry profiles one TCR beta chain with its context. Its target is unknown. PCR employed 60 Vbeta and 13 Jbeta primers. Sequencing used immunoSEQ multiplex PCR; TCRdb keeps in-frame clones, though not all of them. This table holds roughly 73,000 clones, roughly 83% found once. The CDR3 totals 15 residues. Germline CDR1 and CDR2: SGHVS and FQNEAQ. The J segment lost 2 bases and the V segment lost 5 bases, leaving 9 bases of the junction unmatched. The data are from a study of cytomegalovirus exposure and HLA in healthy donors. Study conclusions and caveats: In an earlier analysis, in approximately 570 donors, most V segments appeared productive either ~87% or ~30% of the time. The authors enumerated 150 to 200 TCR beta chains as linked to cytomegalovirus.

The sequencing input was PBMCs. This sequence originates from a woman aged 45 to 65 in good health and CMV-seronegative. J is TRBJ2-7 and V is TRBV7-8; 7 nucleotides line up with TRBD1. CDR3 sequence (DNA): TGTGCCAGCAGCGCCAGGGGGTCAGAGGCCTACGAGCAGTACTTC. Translation gives CASSARGSEAYEQYF. The variable domain in full, with the rest retrieved from reference TRBV7-8 and TRBJ2-7, is GAGVSQSPRYKVAKRGQDVALRCDPISGHVSLFWYQQALGQGPEFLTYFQNEAQLDKSGLPSDRFFAERPEGSVSTLKIQRTQQEDSAVYLCASSARGSEAYEQYFGPGTRLTVT.